The clone carrying this T cell receptor beta chain was observed many times. The antigen remains unidentified. Researchers barred patients who had uncontrolled infection, other autoimmune disease, pregnancy or lactation. Diagnoses rested on clinical symptoms, serum thyroxine and TRAb, thyroid ultrasound and orbital computed tomography. RNA transcripts gave rise to amplified TCR beta CDR3 regions. During a first-round RT-PCR of the TCR CDR3, the HTBI primer set was used. TCRdb called the multiplex PCR reads again in MiXCR, with one record for every CDR3 protein. There are about 380,000 distinct CDR3 sequences in the sample; less than 15% occur only once, and about a fifth lies in the top ten. The data originate from a study of T cells in Graves' hyperthyroidism and ophthalmopathy. Whole-study results and caveats: Separation of ophthalmopathy from stable hyperthyroidism was achieved by a 13 V-J model. Most expanded thyroid clonotypes above 0.001 recurred in blood.

Trimming removed 0 bases from V and 4 bases from J, with 14 bases in between. Germline CDR1 SGDLS, CDR2 YYNGEE. CDR3 size: 15 residues. Material: blood. The clonotype was recovered from a man aged 25 to 40 with Graves' hyperthyroidism that later progressed to Graves' ophthalmopathy. V gene TRBV9 combines with J gene TRBJ2-7; D possibly uses TRBD1 or TRBD2 (5 bases each). CDR3 coding DNA: TGTGCCAGCAGCGTAGCCGAGGGGCTAGCATACGAGCAGTACTTC. Amino acids: CASSVAEGLAYEQYF.